Presented here are 24 T cell receptor beta chains from one specimen sequenced in a study of T cell therapy after organ transplantation. These receptors' antigens are unknown. Generated by immunoSEQ multiplex PCR, the TCRdb table keeps only in-frame clones and is missing some. The sample has 44,000 or so clones; over 90% are singletons. This specimen consisted of CD8+ T cells from blood, obtained before autologous CMV-specific T cell therapy. The receptor set was obtained from a human patient who had received a solid organ transplant and had CMV disease.

CDR3 sequence reads: CASSLAGTLNYEQYF. CDR3 DNA sequence: TGTGCCAGCAGCTTAGCGGGGACTCTGAACTACGAGCAGTACTTC. The chain joins TRBV7-2 to TRBJ2-7, with D perhaps TRBD2 (6 bases). Germline CDR1 reads SGHTA; CDR2 reads FQGNSA. Trimming took off 0 bases at V and 3 bases at J, with 12 bases between the two ends. The length of the CDR3 is 15 residues.

This chain joins TRBV7-9 and TRBJ1-5; D is perhaps TRBD1 (5 bases). The germline V and J ends were trimmed by 6 bases and 0 bases, with 15 bases remaining between them. Germline CDR1 SEHNR, CDR2 FQNEAQ (reference sequence). This CDR3 is built from 16 residues. The CDR3, as DNA: TGTGCCAGCAGTTCGGGACGTTTCGTTAGCAATCAGCCCCAGCATTTT. Its protein product is CASSSGRFVSNQPQHF.

The chain couples TRBV19 to TRBJ2-3; the D call may be TRBD1 or TRBD2 (6 bases each). CDR1 LNHDA and CDR2 SQIVND come from the germline V gene (reference sequence). V was cut by 4 bases and J by 7 bases, with 9 bases left in between. This CDR3 contains 12 residues. The CDR3 spells CASSTGAHTQYF. CDR3 nucleotides: TGTGCCAGTAGTACGGGGGCACATACGCAGTATTTT. The whole variable domain, filled in from reference TRBV19 and TRBJ2-3, reads DGGITQSPKYLFRKEGQNVTLSCEQNLNHDAMYWYRQDPGQGLRLIYYSQIVNDFQKGDIAEGYSVSREKKESFPLTVTSAQKNPTAFYLCASSTGAHTQYFGPGTRLTVL.

This sequence joins TRBV11-2 and TRBJ2-1, with D possibly matching TRBD2 (6 bases). V was shortened by 1 base and J by 10 bases, with 8 bases between the two germline ends. Per germline, CDR1 SGHAT and CDR2 FQNNGV. The CDR3 length is 12 residues. DNA of the CDR3: TGTGCCAGCAGCTTAGGGGGGGTAGAGCAGTTCTTC. Its translation is CASSLGGVEQFF.

The chain employs TRBV7-9 and TRBJ2-2; no clear D. Trimming removed 3 bases from V and 6 bases from J, with 11 bases in between. This CDR3 region has 14 residues. The germline V gene encodes CDR1 SEHNR and CDR2 FQNEAQ (reference sequence). CDR3 amino acids: CASSFLAGAGELFF. CDR3 nucleotide sequence: TGTGCCAGCAGCTTTTTAGCTGGGGCCGGGGAGCTGTTTTTT.

This clone was picked up one time. The chain combines TRBV18 with TRBJ1-1; D not certain. V was clipped by 0 bases and J by 1 base, with 6 bases between them. This CDR3 is 14 amino acids long. The germline gives CDR1 KGHSH, CDR2 LQKENI. The CDR3 DNA reads TGTGCCAGCTCACCACCAATGGCGAACACTGAAGCTTTCTTT. This translates into CASSPPMANTEAFF.

The gene calls are TRBV6-5 and TRBJ2-7, with D unclear. In germline, CDR1 is MNHEY, CDR2 SVGAGI. The CDR3 has 13 amino acids. V gave up 2 bases and J gave up 2 bases, with 7 bases separating them. The CDR3 sequence is CASSYTFAYEQYF. CDR3 DNA sequence: TGTGCCAGCAGTTACACCTTTGCCTACGAGCAGTACTTC.

The chain uses TRBV9 and TRBJ2-3, with D perhaps TRBD2 (5 bases). Per the germline V gene, CDR1 is SGDLS and CDR2 is YYNGEE. The CDR3 consists of 14 residues. V was clipped by 4 bases and J by 2 bases, with 11 bases between them. CDR3: CASSLRGLTDTQYF. CDR3 nucleotides: TGTGCCAGCAGCTTGCGAGGGCTCACAGATACGCAGTATTTT. The variable domain in full, with the rest retrieved from reference TRBV9 and TRBJ2-3, is DSGVTQTPKHLITATGQRVTLRCSPRSGDLSVYWYQQSLDQGLQFLIQYYNGEERAKGNILERFSAQQFPDLHSELNLSSLELGDSALYFCASSLRGLTDTQYFGPGTRLTVL.

This clone was seen once. The rearrangement uses TRBV4-3 and TRBJ2-1; TRBD2 aligns across 11 bases. Germline CDR1 reads LGHNA; CDR2 reads YSLEER. The ends lost 0 bases at V and 12 bases at J; junction bases unmatched: 4. There are 14 residues in the CDR3. CDR3 sequence: CASSQDLAGGGQFF. In DNA, the CDR3 is TGCGCCAGCAGCCAAGACCTAGCGGGGGGCGGGCAGTTCTTC.

The chain uses TRBV6-6 and TRBJ1-1; D unclear. Deletions cut 6 bases from V and 7 bases from J, with 12 bases between. Germline CDR1 is MNHNY and CDR2 is SVGAGI (reference sequence). The CDR3 is made up of 12 amino acids. The DNA for the CDR3 is TGTGCCAGCAGACCAGACACCTATGAAGCTTTCTTT. This codes for CASRPDTYEAFF.

This clone appeared a single time. The chain links TRBV7-3 to TRBJ2-2; 10 bases fit TRBD1. The germline CDR1 and CDR2 sequences are SGHTA and FQGTGA. The junction had 13 bases not matched to a gene; V was cut back by 5 bases and J by 7 bases. The CDR3 covers 17 residues. The CDR3 spells CASSHGAGQGTIGELFF. The CDR3 coding sequence is TGTGCCAGCAGCCATGGGGCGGGACAGGGGACGATCGGGGAGCTGTTTTTT. Full variable domain (outside the CDR3, taken from reference TRBV7-3 and TRBJ2-2): GAGVSQTPSNKVTEKGKYVELRCDPISGHTALYWYRQSLGQGPEFLIYFQGTGAADDSGLPNDRFFAVRPEGSVSTLKIQRTERGDSAVYLCASSHGAGQGTIGELFFGEGSRLTVL.

The CDR3 region is CATSITRQMNTEAFF. The CDR3, as DNA: TGTGCCACCAGCATTACTAGGCAAATGAACACTGAAGCTTTCTTT. The rearrangement uses TRBV15 and TRBJ1-1, with no clear D. In germline, CDR1 is LNHNV, CDR2 YYDKDF (reference sequence). The CDR3 covers 15 residues. V was pared by 4 bases and J by 0 bases, with 12 bases between.

This rearrangement joins TRBV7-9 to TRBJ1-5, with no clear D. The CDR3 sequence is 15 residues long. Germline V gives CDR1 SEHNR, CDR2 FQNEAQ (reference sequence). Trimming cost V 4 bases and J 1 base, with 11 bases left between them. In DNA form, the CDR3 reads TGTGCCAGCAGCTCCCAATCGACAAGCAATCAGCCCCAGCATTTT. Protein sequence: CASSSQSTSNQPQHF.

The J gene is TRBJ2-3, the V gene TRBV2, with D perhaps matching TRBD2 (5 bases). V gave up 1 base and J gave up 0 bases, with 8 bases separating them. CDR1 and CDR2 from the germline V gene are SNHLY and FYNNEI. This CDR3 has 15 amino acids. This CDR3 is CASSEGTFSTDTQYF. In nucleotides, the CDR3 is TGTGCCAGCAGTGAAGGGACTTTTAGCACAGATACGCAGTATTTT.

This clone occurred once. V and J are TRBV27 and TRBJ2-1; a weak D match, TRBD1 (5 bases). Germline loops: CDR1 MNHEY, CDR2 SMNVEV (reference sequence). V gave up 2 bases and J gave up 10 bases, with 9 bases separating them. The CDR3 consists of 12 residues. The CDR3 reads CASSLLSGEQFF. The CDR3 nucleotides read TGTGCCAGCAGTTTACTCTCAGGGGAGCAGTTCTTC.

This chain uses TRBV30 with TRBJ1-1; 7 bases agree with TRBD1. The CDR3 spans 12 residues. CDR1 and CDR2 (germline): GTSNPN, SVGIG (reference sequence). The trim removed 4 bases at V and 6 bases at J, leaving 5 bases unmatched. CDR3 amino acids: CAWTDRAPEAFF. In nucleotides, the CDR3 is TGTGCCTGGACCGACAGGGCCCCTGAAGCTTTCTTT.

The chain carries TRBV5-1 and TRBJ1-6; TRBD1 agrees at 9 bases. CDR3 size: 17 residues. The ends lost 3 bases at V and 7 bases at J; junction bases unmatched: 11. The germline CDR1 and CDR2 sequences are SGHRS and YFSETQ. CDR3 sequence reads: CASSYRTGEVGNSPLHF. The CDR3 DNA is TGCGCCAGCAGCTACCGGACAGGGGAGGTTGGAAATTCACCCCTCCACTTT. The full variable domain, in which reference TRBV5-1 and TRBJ1-6 provide the parts outside the CDR3, is KAGVTQTPRYLIKTRGQQVTLSCSPISGHRSVSWYQQTPGQGLQFLFEYFSETQRNKGNFPGRFSGRQFSNSRSEMNVSTLELGDSALYLCASSYRTGEVGNSPLHFGNGTRLTVT.

The rearrangement uses TRBV6-5 and TRBJ2-7; possibly TRBD1 for D (6 bases). This CDR3 comprises 16 residues. Trimming pared 0 bases from V and 3 bases from J, leaving 15 bases between. Germline V gives CDR1 MNHEY, CDR2 SVGAGI. CDR3 in DNA: TGTGCCAGCAGTTACTCGAGCAACAGGGTCCTCTACGAGCAGTACTTC. This translates into CASSYSSNRVLYEQYF.

The chain carries TRBV21-1 and TRBJ1-5; the table's D call TRBD1 went unverified against the DNA. TRBV21-1 is labeled a pseudogene. The CDR3 length is 17 residues. CDR3 sequence (DNA): TGTGCCAGCAGCGGAAAAAACAGGAGAAATAGCAATCAGCCCCAGCATTTT. It yields the protein CASSGKNRRNSNQPQHF.

The V and J genes are TRBV29-1 and TRBJ2-2, with 9 nucleotides matching TRBD1. The J segment lost 6 bases and the V segment lost 3 bases, leaving 8 bases of the junction unmatched. Germline loops: CDR1 SQVTM, CDR2 ANQGSEA. The CDR3 length is 15 residues. The CDR3 reads CSVDPGQGLPGELFF. The CDR3, as DNA: TGCAGCGTTGACCCTGGACAGGGGCTGCCCGGGGAGCTGTTTTTT.

The V and J genes are TRBV27 and TRBJ2-3, with TRBD1 matching over 10 bases. The J segment lost 0 bases and the V segment lost 4 bases, leaving 16 bases of the junction unmatched. The CDR3 runs to 20 residues. CDR1 is MNHEY and CDR2 is SMNVEV in the germline V gene (reference sequence). This CDR3 reads CASSWRRGQGTGGSTDTQYF. The CDR3 nucleotides read TGTGCCAGCAGTTGGAGAAGGGGACAGGGGACGGGAGGTAGCACAGATACGCAGTATTTT.

This chain uses TRBV30 with TRBJ2-1; TRBD2 matches 9 bases. CDR3 size: 14 residues. After removal of 2 bases from V and 8 bases from J, the junction contained 7 bases not matched to a gene. The germline gives CDR1 GTSNPN, CDR2 SVGIG (reference sequence). The CDR3 coding sequence is TGTGCCTGGAGTAGGGCTAGCGGGGAGGATGAGCAGTTCTTC. Its translation is CAWSRASGEDEQFF.

The chain recombines TRBV7-6 with TRBJ2-2, with a possible D match to TRBD2 (5 bases). The V end was cut by 1 base, the J end by 3 bases, with 9 bases between. In germline, CDR1 is SGHVS, CDR2 FNYEAQ. This CDR3 has 15 residues. The CDR3 loop reads CASSLVLADTGELFF. The CDR3 nucleotides are TGTGCCAGCAGCTTAGTCCTAGCTGACACCGGGGAGCTGTTTTTT.

The chain employs TRBV27 and TRBJ1-1, with D possibly matching TRBD1 (5 bases). Germline V gene data show CDR1 as MNHEY and CDR2 as SMNVEV (reference sequence). The CDR3 runs 11 residues. Trimming stripped 8 bases from V and 3 bases from J, with 7 bases between. DNA for the CDR3: TGTGCCAGCGGGGGATACACTGAAGCTTTCTTT. Its translation: CASGGYTEAFF.